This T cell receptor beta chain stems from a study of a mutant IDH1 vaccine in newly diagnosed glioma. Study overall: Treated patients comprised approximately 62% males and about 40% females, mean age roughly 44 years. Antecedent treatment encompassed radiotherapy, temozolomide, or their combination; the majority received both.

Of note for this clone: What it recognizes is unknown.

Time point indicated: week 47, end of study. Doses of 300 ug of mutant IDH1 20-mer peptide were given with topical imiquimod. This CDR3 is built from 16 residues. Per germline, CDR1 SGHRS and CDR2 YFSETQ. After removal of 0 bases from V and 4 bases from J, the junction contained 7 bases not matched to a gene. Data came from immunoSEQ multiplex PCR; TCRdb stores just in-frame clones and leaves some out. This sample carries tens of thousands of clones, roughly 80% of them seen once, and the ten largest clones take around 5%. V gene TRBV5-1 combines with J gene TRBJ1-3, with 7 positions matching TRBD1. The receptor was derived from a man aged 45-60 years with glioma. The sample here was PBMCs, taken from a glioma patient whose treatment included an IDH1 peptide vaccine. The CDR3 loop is CASSLDGRGPGNTIYF. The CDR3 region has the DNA TGCGCCAGCAGCTTGGACGGTAGGGGGCCGGGAAACACCATATATTTT.